This TCR beta chain was recovered during a study of blood T cells in healthy people across ages. A note on this clonotype: Its cognate antigen is unknown.

The second PCR ran roughly 6 to 11 cycles with a sample-barcoded 5' primer and J-beta primers. The template-switch adaptor was a 5' adaptor with 12 random nucleotides. It tagged each cDNA molecule. TCRdb redid the calling of the 5' RACE reads with MiXCR, one entry per CDR3 protein. The table lists over a million distinct CDR3 sequences, 45% of them singletons. The CDR3 is 18 residues long. V dropped 0 bases and J dropped 0; count of bases not matched to a gene: 14. CDR1 and CDR2 (germline): DFQATT, SNEGSKA (reference sequence). Whole-study results and caveats: Aged donors had fewer naive CD4+ cells and lower diversity than long-lived donors.

The material sequenced was blood. The source of this sequence is a woman aged 60-70 years in good health. This chain uses TRBV20-1 with TRBJ2-7; the match to TRBD2 covers 7 bases. The CDR3: CSARDLPPPRGSSYEQYF. Written as DNA, the CDR3 is TGCAGTGCTAGAGATCTTCCTCCCCCGCGCGGGAGCTCCTACGAGCAGTACTTC.